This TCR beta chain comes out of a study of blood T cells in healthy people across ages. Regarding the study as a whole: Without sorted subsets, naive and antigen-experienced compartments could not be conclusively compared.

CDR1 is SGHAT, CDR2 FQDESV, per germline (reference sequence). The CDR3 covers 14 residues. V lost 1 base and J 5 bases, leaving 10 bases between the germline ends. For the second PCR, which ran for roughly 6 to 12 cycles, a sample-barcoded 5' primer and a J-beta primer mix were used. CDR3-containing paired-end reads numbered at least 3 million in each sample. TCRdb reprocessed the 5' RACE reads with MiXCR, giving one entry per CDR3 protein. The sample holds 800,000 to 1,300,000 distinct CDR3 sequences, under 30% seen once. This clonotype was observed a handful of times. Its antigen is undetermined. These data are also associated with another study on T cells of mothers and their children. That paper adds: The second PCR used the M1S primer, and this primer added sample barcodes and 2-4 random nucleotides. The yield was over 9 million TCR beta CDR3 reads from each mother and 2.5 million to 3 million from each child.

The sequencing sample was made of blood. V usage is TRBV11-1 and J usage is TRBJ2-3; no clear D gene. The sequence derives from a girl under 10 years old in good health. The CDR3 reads CASSLESSVDTQYF. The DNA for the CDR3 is TGTGCCAGCAGCTTAGAGTCGTCTGTAGATACGCAGTATTTT.